This entry is about one T cell receptor (beta chain). Its cognate antigen is unknown. The V gene lost 4 bases and the J gene lost 2 bases, with 10 bases spanning the gap. CDR3 length equals 13 residues. Germline V lookup: CDR1 SQVTM, CDR2 ANQGSEA. The study profiled TCR beta VDJ and CDR3 using genomic DNA as template. TCRdb used MiXCR to reprocess the reads, holding one entry per CDR3 protein. The table shows roughly 63,000 distinct CDR3 sequences, with roughly half occurring only once. The entry originates in a study of CD8+CD57+ T cells in acquired aplastic anemia. Study-wide results and limits: Found in both controls and patients were twenty-nine CD8+ CDR3 sequences.

The sequenced material came from sorted CD4+, CD8+, or CD8+CD57+ T cells (not recorded which) from PBMCs. The source is a human donor in good health, serving as a control. This rearrangement joins TRBV29-1 to TRBJ2-3; no clear D. The CDR3 spells CSVAPRFTDTQYF. As DNA, the CDR3 is TGCAGCGTTGCTCCACGGTTCACAGATACGCAGTATTTT.